The 29 T cell receptor beta chains below all came from one sample that was sequenced in a study of CD4 T cells in relation to SARS-CoV-2 and coronaviruses. TCRdb's copy holds only in-frame clones and misses some; the assay was immunoSEQ multiplex PCR. The repertoire holds about 40,000 clones, about 80% seen once, with around 6.6% in the top ten. The antigens these receptors bind are not known. Sequenced input: naive CD4+ T cells from PBMCs, cultured in vitro. Subset of the sample: naive CD4+ T cells isolated by negative enrichment. These receptors were taken from an adult with COVID-19.

This clone was picked up a small number of times. The V call is TRBV21-1, the J call TRBJ1-5. TRBV21-1 is a recognized pseudogene. This CDR3 comprises 12 residues. This CDR3 is CARQGAGSPQHF. Written as DNA, the CDR3 is TGTGCCAGGCAGGGAGCCGGATCGCCCCAGCATTTT.

The rearrangement links TRBV28 to TRBJ1-1; a possible D gene is TRBD1 (6 bases). The CDR3 runs 11 residues. Trimming cost V 5 bases and J 10 bases, with 11 bases left between them. Per the germline V gene, CDR1 is MDHEN and CDR2 is SYDVKM. The CDR3 DNA reads TGTGCCAGCAGTGACAGGAGTCGAGCTTTCTTT. This gives the protein CASSDRSRAFF.

The rearrangement joins TRBV11-2 to TRBJ2-1; 7 nucleotides align to TRBD2. The J segment lost 8 bases and the V segment lost 5 bases, leaving 6 bases of the junction unmatched. The germline V gene encodes CDR1 SGHAT and CDR2 FQNNGV. This CDR3 contains 13 residues. The CDR3 bases are TGTGCCAGCAGCCAGCGGGGAAGGCATGAGCAGTTCTTC. Amino acids: CASSQRGRHEQFF.

The rearrangement joins TRBV5-8 to TRBJ2-1; D is perhaps TRBD2 (5 bases). V was clipped by 0 bases and J by 2 bases, with 12 bases between them. Germline loops: CDR1 SGHTS, CDR2 YDEGEE. The CDR3 loop spans 16 amino acids. CDR3: CASSLVSGRAYNEQFF. The CDR3 nucleotides are TGTGCCAGCAGCTTGGTATCGGGGAGAGCCTACAATGAGCAGTTCTTC.

The rearrangement links TRBV4-1 to TRBJ2-1; 8 bases are a match to TRBD2. After removal of 1 base from V and 8 bases from J, the junction contained 7 bases not matched to a gene. This CDR3 contains 15 residues. The V gene's germline CDR1 is MGHRA and CDR2 YSYEKL. The CDR3 loop reads CASSQGRTSMDEQFF. CDR3 coding DNA: TGCGCCAGCAGCCAAGGACGGACTAGCATGGATGAGCAGTTCTTC.

The chain couples TRBV7-9 to TRBJ2-7; the match to TRBD1 covers 11 bases. Per the germline V gene, CDR1 is SEHNR and CDR2 is FQNEAQ (reference sequence). Germline trimming cut 5 bases from V and 3 bases from J; bases unmatched to any gene: 9. This CDR3 spans 16 amino acids. Here the CDR3 DNA reads TGTGCCAGCAGCGATATCCGGGACAGGGGGGTCTACGAGCAGTACTTC. Translating gives CASSDIRDRGVYEQYF.

This clone was detected only once. The rearrangement joins TRBV10-3 to TRBJ2-3; D is unresolved. Trimming cost V 3 bases and J 0 bases, with 7 bases left between them. CDR1 is ENHRY, CDR2 SYGVKD, per germline. The CDR3 contains 14 residues. CDR3 sequence: CAISDARSTDTQYF. Here the CDR3 DNA reads TGTGCCATCAGTGACGCCCGTAGCACAGATACGCAGTATTTT.

The table lists this clone with a few counts. V is TRBV28 and J is TRBJ1-3, with D possibly matching TRBD1 (5 bases). Germline V gives CDR1 MDHEN, CDR2 SYDVKM. CDR3 size: 14 residues. V shed 5 bases and J shed 0 bases, with 8 bases lying between them. The CDR3 nucleotides are TGTGCCAGCAGTCTAGACAGCTCTGGAAACACCATATATTTT. Its translation: CASSLDSSGNTIYF.

The rearrangement uses TRBV27 and TRBJ2-1; D is possibly TRBD1 (5 bases). V shed 3 bases and J shed 1 base, with 10 bases lying between them. The CDR3 extends over 15 amino acids. Germline assignment: CDR1 MNHEY and CDR2 SMNVEV (reference sequence). Here the CDR3 DNA reads TGTGCCAGCAGTTTGCCAGGGCGGTCCTACAATGAGCAGTTCTTC. It is translated as CASSLPGRSYNEQFF.

The J gene is TRBJ2-1, the V gene TRBV28; TRBD1 or TRBD2 may be the D gene (5 bases each). The CDR3 contains 15 residues. In germline, CDR1 is MDHEN, CDR2 SYDVKM. The V end was cut by 6 bases, the J end by 3 bases, with 15 bases between. The CDR3 DNA sequence: TGTGCCAGCAGAAAGGAGGTGGGGGTCTACAATGAGCAGTTCTTC. It yields the protein CASRKEVGVYNEQFF.

This chain uses TRBV28 with TRBJ1-2, with 8 bases matching TRBD1. Germline assignment: CDR1 MDHEN and CDR2 SYDVKM. The CDR3 has 16 amino acids. J was trimmed by 6 bases and V by 6 bases; bases with no gene match: 15. CDR3 coding DNA: TGTGCCAGCAGCCTAATACGGGGAGGACAGGGAAATGGCTACACCTTC. This sequence encodes CASSLIRGGQGNGYTF.

The rearrangement joins TRBV18 to TRBJ2-1, with D perhaps matching TRBD2 (6 bases). The CDR3 loop spans 13 amino acids. Germline CDR1 and CDR2: KGHSH and LQKENI. V gave up 9 bases and J gave up 5 bases, with 14 bases separating them. The CDR3 bases are TGTGCCAGTGCGGGACCGGGAAACAATGAGCAGTTCTTC. It codes for CASAGPGNNEQFF.

This sequence joins TRBV5-1 and TRBJ1-6, with D unresolved. CDR1 SGHRS and CDR2 YFSETQ come from the germline V gene. V was shortened by 5 bases and J by 8 bases, with 29 bases between the two germline ends. The CDR3 has 19 residues. CDR3: CASRPRPRSWIGADSPLHF. Written as DNA, the CDR3 is TGCGCCAGCAGGCCAAGGCCCCGGTCCTGGATCGGTGCGGATTCACCCCTCCACTTT.

The chain recombines TRBV7-3 with TRBJ2-7; TRBD2 matches at 9 bases. The germline gives CDR1 SGHTA, CDR2 FQGTGA. J lost 7 bases, V lost 5 bases, and 18 bases had no gene match. This CDR3 spans 17 amino acids. The CDR3 loop is CASSRGWVAGGLGEQYF. DNA for the CDR3: TGTGCCAGCAGCCGGGGATGGGTTGCGGGAGGGCTAGGGGAGCAGTACTTC.

The chain links TRBV28 to TRBJ2-1; 9 nucleotides line up with TRBD2. The length of the CDR3 is 14 residues. The ends lost 5 bases at V and 8 bases at J; junction bases unmatched: 7. CDR1 and CDR2 from the germline V gene are MDHEN and SYDVKM. CDR3 coding DNA: TGTGCCAGCAGTGTTGGCGGGAGGGCCTATGAGCAGTTCTTC. Its protein is CASSVGGRAYEQFF. The complete variable domain, with remaining parts taken from reference TRBV28 and TRBJ2-1, reads DVKVTQSSRYLVKRTGEKVFLECVQDMDHENMFWYRQDPGLGLRLIYFSYDVKMKEKGDIPEGYSVSREKKERFSLILESASTNQTSMYLCASSVGGRAYEQFFGPGTRLTVL.

The chain has TRBV6-2 or TRBV6-3 and TRBJ2-7; perhaps TRBD2 as D (6 bases). This CDR3 has 15 residues. Trimming removed 2 bases from V and 0 bases from J, with 11 bases in between. Germline CDR1 is MNHEY and CDR2 is SVGEGT. CDR3 loop: CASSYLAPNSYEQYF. For the CDR3, the DNA is TGTGCCAGCAGTTACCTAGCGCCCAACTCCTACGAGCAGTACTTC.

The CDR3 loop reads CAVDGVNTDTQYF. The CDR3, as DNA: TGTGCAGTAGATGGGGTTAACACAGATACGCAGTATTTT. The rearrangement uses TRBV28 and TRBJ2-3; D unresolved. The length of the CDR3 is 13 residues. From germline, CDR1 is MDHEN and CDR2 SYDVKM.

The chain couples TRBV20-1 to TRBJ2-3, with TRBD2 matching over 9 bases. This CDR3 contains 16 residues. The germline gives CDR1 DFQATT, CDR2 SNEGSKA (reference sequence). The V segment lost 3 bases and the J segment 6 bases; nucleotides outside the gene matches: 13. CDR3 sequence reads: CSASLAAGGVMDTQYF. The CDR3 nucleotides are TGCAGTGCTAGTCTCGCGGCGGGAGGGGTTATGGATACGCAGTATTTT.

The V gene is TRBV9, the J gene TRBJ2-7, with D perhaps TRBD2 (7 bases). The CDR3 spans 16 residues. Germline assignment: CDR1 SGDLS and CDR2 YYNGEE. The V end was cut by 2 bases, the J end by 4 bases, with 19 bases between. The DNA of the CDR3 is TGTGCCAGCAGCGTGGGGGGCGGGAGTGTTACATACGAGCAGTACTTC. This translates into CASSVGGGSVTYEQYF.

The V gene is TRBV9, the J gene TRBJ2-3; perhaps TRBD2 as D (6 bases). The CDR3 loop spans 15 amino acids. Trimming cost V 0 bases and J 0 bases, with 8 bases left between them. In germline, CDR1 is SGDLS, CDR2 YYNGEE. In nucleotides, the CDR3 is TGTGCCAGCAGCGTAGGTAGCGGCAGCACAGATACGCAGTATTTT. This gives the protein CASSVGSGSTDTQYF.

In this sample, this clone turned up once. V usage is TRBV7-9 and J usage is TRBJ2-7; perhaps D is TRBD1 or TRBD2 (6 bases each). Germline CDR1 SEHNR, CDR2 FQNEAQ (reference sequence). CDR3 length: 14 residues. Trimming shortened V by 0 bases and J by 3 bases, and 9 bases separated the two germline ends. CDR3 amino acids: CASSLAGGGYEQYF. The DNA for the CDR3 is TGTGCCAGCAGCTTAGCCGGGGGCGGCTACGAGCAGTACTTC.

A note on this clone: A junction boundary mismatches the germline segment, possibly from a read error. The chain is built from TRBV6-1 and TRBJ1-2; no clear D. This CDR3 has 10 residues. The germline CDR1 and CDR2 sequences are MNHNS and SASEGT. In DNA, the CDR3 is TGTGCCAGCAGTGAAGCAACTACCGAATTC. Translating gives CASSEATTEF.

This chain connects TRBV29-1 to TRBJ1-1; no firm D call. Per the germline V gene, CDR1 is SQVTM and CDR2 is ANQGSEA. Trimming stripped 4 bases from V and 10 bases from J, with 10 bases between. The CDR3 is 10 amino acids. The chain's CDR3 is CSVGGSRAFF. The CDR3 DNA reads as TGCAGCGTTGGGGGAAGTCGAGCTTTCTTT.

The chain carries TRBV2 and TRBJ2-7, with D perhaps matching TRBD2 (5 bases). Per germline, CDR1 SNHLY and CDR2 FYNNEI. With 4 bases removed from V and 4 bases from J, the gap between germline ends came to 5 bases. The CDR3 is made up of 11 amino acids. CDR3 in DNA: TGTGCCAGCAGTGCGGGGTACGAGCAGTACTTC. This gives the protein CASSAGYEQYF.

The genes are TRBV27 and TRBJ2-1; 8 positions agree with TRBD2. The J segment lost 9 bases and the V segment lost 6 bases, leaving 10 bases of the junction unmatched. The germline CDR1 and CDR2 sequences are MNHEY and SMNVEV (reference sequence). The CDR3 runs to 14 residues. The CDR3 sequence: CASSLSGAPGEQFF. As DNA, the CDR3 is TGTGCCAGCAGCCTTAGCGGGGCGCCCGGTGAGCAGTTCTTC.

This clone was seen once. This chain links TRBV7-9 with TRBJ2-7; TRBD1 is a possible D gene (5 bases). CDR3 length: 12 residues. Per germline, CDR1 SEHNR and CDR2 FQNEAQ (reference sequence). V was cut by 6 bases and J by 6 bases, with 12 bases left in between. The CDR3 nucleotides read TGTGCCAGCAGTTCTCAGGGTGGCGAGCAGTACTTC. The encoded protein is CASSSQGGEQYF.

The chain combines TRBV7-8 with TRBJ1-2; 8 nucleotides line up with TRBD1. Germline trimming cut 1 base from V and 2 bases from J; bases unmatched to any gene: 3. This CDR3 contains 15 residues. Germline CDR1 reads SGHVS; CDR2 reads FQNEAQ. In DNA, the CDR3 is TGTGCCAGCAGCTTAGGGACAGGGTCCAACTATGGCTACACCTTC. This codes for CASSLGTGSNYGYTF.

This sequence joins TRBV7-8 and TRBJ2-7; D uncertain. Germline-derived CDR1 and CDR2 are SGHVS and FQNEAQ. Trimming stripped 5 bases from V and 2 bases from J, with 10 bases between. The CDR3 extends over 13 amino acids. CDR3 nucleotides: TGTGCCAGCAGCCATGGGCAGACCTACGAGCAGTACTTC. Protein product: CASSHGQTYEQYF.

This sequence joins TRBV11-2 and TRBJ1-6; TRBD1 might be the D (5 bases). V lost 4 bases and J 11 bases, leaving 9 bases between the germline ends. The V gene's germline CDR1 is SGHAT and CDR2 FQNNGV. This CDR3 is built from 12 residues. The CDR3 protein is CASSWGFPPLHF. The CDR3 coding sequence is TGTGCCAGCAGCTGGGGGTTTCCACCCCTCCACTTT.